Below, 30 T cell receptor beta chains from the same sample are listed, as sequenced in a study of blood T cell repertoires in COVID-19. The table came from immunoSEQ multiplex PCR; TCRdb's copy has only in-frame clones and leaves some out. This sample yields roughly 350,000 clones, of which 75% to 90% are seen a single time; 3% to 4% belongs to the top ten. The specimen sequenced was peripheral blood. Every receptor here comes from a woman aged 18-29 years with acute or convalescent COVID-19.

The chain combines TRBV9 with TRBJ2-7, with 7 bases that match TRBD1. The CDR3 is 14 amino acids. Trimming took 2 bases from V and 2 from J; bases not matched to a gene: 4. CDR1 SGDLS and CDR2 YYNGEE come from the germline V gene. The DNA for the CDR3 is TGTGCCAGCAGCGTCGGGACAGAAACCTACGAGCAGTACTTC. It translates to CASSVGTETYEQYF.

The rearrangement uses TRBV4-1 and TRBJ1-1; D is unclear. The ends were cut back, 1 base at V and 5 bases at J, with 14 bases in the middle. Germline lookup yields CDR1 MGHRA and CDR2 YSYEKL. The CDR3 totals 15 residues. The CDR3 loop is CASSQVPGSRTEAFF. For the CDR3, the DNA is TGCGCCAGCAGCCAAGTTCCGGGGTCGAGGACTGAAGCTTTCTTT.

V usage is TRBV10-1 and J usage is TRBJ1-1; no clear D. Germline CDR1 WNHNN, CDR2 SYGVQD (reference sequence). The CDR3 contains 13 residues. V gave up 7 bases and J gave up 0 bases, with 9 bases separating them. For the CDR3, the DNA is TGCGCCAGCACCGAGCACTTGAACACTGAAGCTTTCTTT. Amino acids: CASTEHLNTEAFF.

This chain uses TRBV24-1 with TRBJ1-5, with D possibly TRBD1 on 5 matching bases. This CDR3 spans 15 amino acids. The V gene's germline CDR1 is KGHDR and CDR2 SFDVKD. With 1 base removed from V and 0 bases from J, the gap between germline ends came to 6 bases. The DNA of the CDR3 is TGTGCCACCAGTGATTTTACAGGTAGCAATCAGCCCCAGCATTTT. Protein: CATSDFTGSNQPQHF.

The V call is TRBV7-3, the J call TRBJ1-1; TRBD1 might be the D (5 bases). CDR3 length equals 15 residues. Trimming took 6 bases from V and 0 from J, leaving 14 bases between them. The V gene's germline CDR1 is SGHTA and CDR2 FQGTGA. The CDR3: CASSLESGLNTEAFF. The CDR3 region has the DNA TGTGCCAGCAGTTTAGAATCAGGGTTGAACACTGAAGCTTTCTTT.

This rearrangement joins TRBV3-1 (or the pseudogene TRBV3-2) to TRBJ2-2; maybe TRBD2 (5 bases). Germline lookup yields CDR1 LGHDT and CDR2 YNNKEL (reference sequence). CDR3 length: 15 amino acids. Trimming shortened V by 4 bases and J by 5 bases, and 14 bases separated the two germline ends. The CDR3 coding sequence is TGTGCCAGCAGCCTAACACTCTCGGGGACCGGGGAGCTGTTTTTT. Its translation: CASSLTLSGTGELFF.

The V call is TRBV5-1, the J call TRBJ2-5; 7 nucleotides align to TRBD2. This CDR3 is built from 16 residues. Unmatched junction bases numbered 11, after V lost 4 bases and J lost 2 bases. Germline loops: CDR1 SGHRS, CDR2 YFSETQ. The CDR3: CASSHGGASGQETQYF. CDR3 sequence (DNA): TGCGCCAGCAGCCACGGCGGGGCTAGCGGTCAAGAGACCCAGTACTTC.

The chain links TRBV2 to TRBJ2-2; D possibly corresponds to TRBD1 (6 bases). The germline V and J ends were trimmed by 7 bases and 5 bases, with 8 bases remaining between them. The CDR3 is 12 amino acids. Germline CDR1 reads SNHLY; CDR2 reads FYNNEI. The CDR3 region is CASNGQTGELFF. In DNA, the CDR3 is TGTGCCAGCAATGGACAGACCGGGGAGCTGTTTTTT.

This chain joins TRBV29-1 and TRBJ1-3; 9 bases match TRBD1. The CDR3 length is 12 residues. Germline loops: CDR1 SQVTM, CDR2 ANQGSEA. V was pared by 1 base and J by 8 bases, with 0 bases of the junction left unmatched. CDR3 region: CSVEGDRDTIYF. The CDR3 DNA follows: TGCAGCGTTGAAGGGGACAGGGACACCATATATTTT.

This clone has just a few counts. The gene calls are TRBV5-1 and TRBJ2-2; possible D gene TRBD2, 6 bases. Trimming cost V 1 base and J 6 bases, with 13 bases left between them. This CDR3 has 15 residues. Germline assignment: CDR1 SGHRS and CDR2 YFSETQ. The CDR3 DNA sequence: TGCGCCAGCAGCTTGTATCTGGGCGGGGCCGGGGAGCTGTTTTTT. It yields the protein CASSLYLGGAGELFF.

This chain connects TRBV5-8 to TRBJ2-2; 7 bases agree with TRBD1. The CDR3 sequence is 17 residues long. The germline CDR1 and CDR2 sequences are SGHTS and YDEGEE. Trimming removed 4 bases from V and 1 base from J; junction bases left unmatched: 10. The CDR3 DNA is TGTGCCAGCAGCCGATCGAGAAGACAGGGGAACACCGGGGAGCTGTTTTTT. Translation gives CASSRSRRQGNTGELFF.

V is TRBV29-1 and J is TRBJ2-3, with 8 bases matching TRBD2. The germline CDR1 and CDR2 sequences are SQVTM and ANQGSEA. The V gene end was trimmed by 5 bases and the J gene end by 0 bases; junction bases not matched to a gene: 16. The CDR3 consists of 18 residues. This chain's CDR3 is CSVRSGSGGSTSTDTQYF. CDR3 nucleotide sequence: TGCAGCGTTCGTTCTGGAAGCGGGGGATCAACTAGCACAGATACGCAGTATTTT.

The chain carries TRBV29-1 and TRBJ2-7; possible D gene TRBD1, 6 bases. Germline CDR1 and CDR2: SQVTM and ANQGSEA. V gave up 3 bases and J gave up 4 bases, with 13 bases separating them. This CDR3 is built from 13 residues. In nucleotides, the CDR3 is TGCAGCGTTGATTTGCAGGGGAATTACGAGCAGTACTTC. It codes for CSVDLQGNYEQYF.

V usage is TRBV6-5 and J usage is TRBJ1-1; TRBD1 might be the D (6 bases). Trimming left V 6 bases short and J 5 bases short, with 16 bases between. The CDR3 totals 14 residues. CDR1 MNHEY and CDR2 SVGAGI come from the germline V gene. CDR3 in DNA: TGTGCCAGCAGCAGGGGCGTTGCGCGTACTGAAGCTTTCTTT. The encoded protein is CASSRGVARTEAFF.

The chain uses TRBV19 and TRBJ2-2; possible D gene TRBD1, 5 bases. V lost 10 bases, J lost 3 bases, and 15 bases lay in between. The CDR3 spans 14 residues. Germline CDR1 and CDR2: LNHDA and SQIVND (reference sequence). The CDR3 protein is CATLGQGYTGELFF. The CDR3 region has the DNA TGTGCCACCCTGGGGCAGGGATACACCGGGGAGCTGTTTTTT. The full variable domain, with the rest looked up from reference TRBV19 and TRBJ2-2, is DGGITQSPKYLFRKEGQNVTLSCEQNLNHDAMYWYRQDPGQGLRLIYYSQIVNDFQKGDIAEGYSVSREKKESFPLTVTSAQKNPTAFYLCATLGQGYTGELFFGEGSRLTVL.

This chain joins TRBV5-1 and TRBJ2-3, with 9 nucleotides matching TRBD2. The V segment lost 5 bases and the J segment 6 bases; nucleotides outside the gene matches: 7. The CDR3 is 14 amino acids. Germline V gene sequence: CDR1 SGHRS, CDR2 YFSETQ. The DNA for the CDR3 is TGCGCCAGCAGTATTGCGGGGGGGGCCGATACGCAGTATTTT. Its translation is CASSIAGGADTQYF.

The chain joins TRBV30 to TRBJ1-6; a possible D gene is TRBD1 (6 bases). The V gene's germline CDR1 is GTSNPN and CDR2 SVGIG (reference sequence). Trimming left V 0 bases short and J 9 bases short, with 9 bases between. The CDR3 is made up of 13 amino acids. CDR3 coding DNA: TGTGCCTGGAGTGTTACAGGGCTTTCACCCCTCCACTTT. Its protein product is CAWSVTGLSPLHF.

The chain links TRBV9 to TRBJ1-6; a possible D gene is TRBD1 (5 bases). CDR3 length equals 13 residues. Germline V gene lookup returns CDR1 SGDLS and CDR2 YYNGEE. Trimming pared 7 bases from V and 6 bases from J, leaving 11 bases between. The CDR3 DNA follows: TGTGCCAGCGGGGCGAGTATTAATTCACCCCTCCACTTT. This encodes CASGASINSPLHF. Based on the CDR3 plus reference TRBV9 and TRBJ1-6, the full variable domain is DSGVTQTPKHLITATGQRVTLRCSPRSGDLSVYWYQQSLDQGLQFLIQYYNGEERAKGNILERFSAQQFPDLHSELNLSSLELGDSALYFCASGASINSPLHFGNGTRLTVT.

CDR3 residues: CASSATAFGNTIYF. The DNA for the CDR3 is TGTGCCAGCAGCGCGACAGCATTTGGAAACACCATATATTTT. The chain combines TRBV11-2 with TRBJ1-3, with a weak D call TRBD1 (5 bases). V dropped 5 bases and J dropped 3 bases, with 11 bases sitting between them. This CDR3 is built from 14 residues. Germline CDR1 reads SGHAT; CDR2 reads FQNNGV.

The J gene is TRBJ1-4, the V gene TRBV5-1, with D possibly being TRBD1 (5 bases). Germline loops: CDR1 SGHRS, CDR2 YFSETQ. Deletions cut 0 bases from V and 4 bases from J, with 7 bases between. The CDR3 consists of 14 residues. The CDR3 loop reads CASSLEGINEKLFF. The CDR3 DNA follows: TGCGCCAGCAGCTTGGAGGGGATTAATGAAAAACTGTTTTTT.

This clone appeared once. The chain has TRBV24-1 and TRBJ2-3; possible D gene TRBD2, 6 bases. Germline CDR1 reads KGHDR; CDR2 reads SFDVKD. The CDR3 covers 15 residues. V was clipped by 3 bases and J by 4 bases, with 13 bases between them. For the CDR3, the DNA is TGTGCCACCAGTGATCCACAAAGGAGGGCAGATACGCAGTATTTT. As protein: CATSDPQRRADTQYF.

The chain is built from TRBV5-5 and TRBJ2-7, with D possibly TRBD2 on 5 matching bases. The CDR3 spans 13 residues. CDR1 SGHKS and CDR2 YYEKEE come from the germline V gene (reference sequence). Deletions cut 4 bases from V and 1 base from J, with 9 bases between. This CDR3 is CASSGGLSYEQYF. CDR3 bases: TGTGCCAGCAGCGGCGGACTGTCCTACGAGCAGTACTTC.

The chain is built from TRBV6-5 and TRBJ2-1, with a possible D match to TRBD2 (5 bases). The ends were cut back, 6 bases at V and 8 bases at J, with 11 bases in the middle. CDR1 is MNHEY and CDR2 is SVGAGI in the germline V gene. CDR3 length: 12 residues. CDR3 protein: CASSHTEDEQFF. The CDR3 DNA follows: TGTGCCAGCAGCCATACGGAGGATGAGCAGTTCTTC.

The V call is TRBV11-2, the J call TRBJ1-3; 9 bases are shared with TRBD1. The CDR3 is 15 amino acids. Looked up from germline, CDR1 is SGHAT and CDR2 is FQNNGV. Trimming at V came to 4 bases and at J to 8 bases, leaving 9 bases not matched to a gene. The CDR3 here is CASSYRGLIGDTIYF. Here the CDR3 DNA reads TGTGCCAGCAGCTACAGGGGGCTTATAGGGGACACCATATATTTT.

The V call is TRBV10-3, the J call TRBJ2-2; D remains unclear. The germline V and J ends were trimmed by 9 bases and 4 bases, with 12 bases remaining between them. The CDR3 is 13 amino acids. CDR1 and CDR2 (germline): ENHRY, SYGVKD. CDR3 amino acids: CAIMLSSTGELFF. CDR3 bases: TGTGCCATTATGTTATCGAGCACCGGGGAGCTGTTTTTT.

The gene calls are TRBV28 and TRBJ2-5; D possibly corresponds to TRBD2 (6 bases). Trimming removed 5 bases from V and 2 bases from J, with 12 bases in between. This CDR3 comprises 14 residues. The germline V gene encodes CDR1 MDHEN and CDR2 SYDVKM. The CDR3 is CASSPRGLQETQYF. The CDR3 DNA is TGTGCCAGCAGTCCGCGGGGATTACAAGAGACCCAGTACTTC.

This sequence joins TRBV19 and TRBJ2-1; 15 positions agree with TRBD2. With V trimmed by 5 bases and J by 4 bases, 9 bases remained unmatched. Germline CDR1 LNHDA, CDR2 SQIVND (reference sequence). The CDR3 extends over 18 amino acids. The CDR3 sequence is CASSLGTSGRWEYNEQFF. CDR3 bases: TGTGCCAGTAGTCTAGGGACTAGCGGGAGGTGGGAATACAATGAGCAGTTCTTC.

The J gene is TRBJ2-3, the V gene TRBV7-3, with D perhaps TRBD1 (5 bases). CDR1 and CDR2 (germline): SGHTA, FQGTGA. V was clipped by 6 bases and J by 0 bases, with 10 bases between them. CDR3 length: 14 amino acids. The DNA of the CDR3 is TGTGCCAGCAGTCAGGGCGGCAGCACAGATACGCAGTATTTT. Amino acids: CASSQGGSTDTQYF.

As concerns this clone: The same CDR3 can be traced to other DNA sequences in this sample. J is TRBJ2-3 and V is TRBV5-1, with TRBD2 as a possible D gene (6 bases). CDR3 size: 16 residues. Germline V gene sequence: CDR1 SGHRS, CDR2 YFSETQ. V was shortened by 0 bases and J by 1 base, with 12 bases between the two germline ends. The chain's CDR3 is CASSLATSGGTDTQYF. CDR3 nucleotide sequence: TGCGCCAGCAGCTTGGCCACCTCGGGGGGCACAGATACGCAGTATTTT.

The chain's CDR3 is CASESNPQETQYF. The DNA for the CDR3 is TGTGCCAGCGAGAGTAATCCCCAAGAGACCCAGTACTTC. The J gene is TRBJ2-5, the V gene TRBV2; D remains unclear. V lost 8 bases and J 1 base, leaving 11 bases between the germline ends. The germline CDR1 and CDR2 sequences are SNHLY and FYNNEI. CDR3 length equals 13 residues. The full variable domain, completed using reference TRBV2 and TRBJ2-5, is EPEVTQTPSHQVTQMGQEVILRCVPISNHLYFYWYRQILGQKVEFLVSFYNNEISEKSEIFDDQFSVERPDGSNFTLKIRSTKLEDSAMYFCASESNPQETQYFGPGTRLLVL.